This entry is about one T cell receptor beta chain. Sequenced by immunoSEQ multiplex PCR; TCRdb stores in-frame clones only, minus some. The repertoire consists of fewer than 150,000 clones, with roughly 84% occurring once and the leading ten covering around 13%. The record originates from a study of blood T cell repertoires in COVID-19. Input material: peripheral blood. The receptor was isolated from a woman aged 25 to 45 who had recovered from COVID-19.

The CDR3 sequence is CASSPTGQGFSTDTQYF. CDR3 bases: TGTGCCAGCAGTCCCACCGGACAGGGCTTTAGCACAGATACGCAGTATTTT. The genes are TRBV28 and TRBJ2-3; TRBD1 aligns across 8 bases. Trimming removed 5 bases from V and 0 bases from J; junction bases left unmatched: 10. The CDR3 has 17 residues. Germline V gene data show CDR1 as MDHEN and CDR2 as SYDVKM. Full variable domain (rest looked up from reference TRBV28 and TRBJ2-3): DVKVTQSSRYLVKRTGEKVFLECVQDMDHENMFWYRQDPGLGLRLIYFSYDVKMKEKGDIPEGYSVSREKKERFSLILESASTNQTSMYLCASSPTGQGFSTDTQYFGPGTRLTVL.